This TCR beta chain was documented in a study of blood T cell repertoires in COVID-19. Sequencing used immunoSEQ multiplex PCR; TCRdb keeps in-frame clones, though not all of them. The sample has about 50,000 clones, more than 70% seen once. This CDR3 is 14 amino acids long. Germline CDR1 reads MNHGY; CDR2 reads SAAAGT. With 6 bases clipped from V and 6 bases from J, the junction kept 5 bases outside the gene matches. The sequence was collected from a human donor in a cohort sampled during active COVID-19. Sequencing was performed on peripheral blood. The V gene is TRBV6-8, the J gene TRBJ1-1; 12 nucleotides agree with TRBD1. CDR3 in amino acids: CASSRDRGRPEAFF. CDR3 DNA sequence: TGTGCCAGCAGCCGGGACAGGGGGCGGCCTGAAGCTTTCTTT.